Presented here are 32 T cell receptor beta chains from one specimen sequenced in a study of T-cell memory formation after mild COVID-19. TCRdb called the 5' RACE reads again in MiXCR, with one record for every CDR3 protein. The table shows some 210,000 distinct CDR3 sequences, with under 12% occurring only once. Material for sequencing was PBMCs or a T cell subset sorted from them (not recorded which). The receptors derive from a young man who had mild COVID-19 (a few samples of this study predate the infection). Cell type and time point are not known.

This clonotype was found a few times. The DNA for the CDR3 is TGTGCCAGCAGTCGGGCTCCCGACGGGGAGCTGTTTTTT. Its protein is CASSRAPDGELFF. J is TRBJ2-2 and V is TRBV2; D not resolved. There are 13 residues in the CDR3. V was cut by 5 bases and J by 7 bases, with 11 bases left in between. From germline, CDR1 is SNHLY and CDR2 FYNNEI.

This clonotype was seen ten or more times. J is TRBJ2-7 and V is TRBV6-5, with D unclear. From germline, CDR1 is MNHEY and CDR2 SVGAGI. V lost 0 bases and J lost 3, with 12 bases in between. The length of the CDR3 is 15 residues. CDR3 region: CASSYSLRAYYEQYF. The CDR3 coding sequence is TGTGCCAGCAGTTACTCCCTCCGGGCTTACTACGAGCAGTACTTC.

The chain recombines TRBV5-1 with TRBJ1-2; 7 bases are shared with TRBD1. Germline CDR1 reads SGHRS; CDR2 reads YFSETQ. CDR3 length: 15 residues. V gave up 4 bases and J gave up 0 bases; unmatched junction bases: 6. DNA of the CDR3: TGCGCCAGCAGCCTGTGGACAGGACCTAACTATGGCTACACCTTC. It specifies CASSLWTGPNYGYTF.

This clonotype was seen only a few times. The J gene is TRBJ2-7, the V gene TRBV27; D not resolved. V dropped 2 bases and J dropped 6 bases, with 8 bases sitting between them. Per germline, CDR1 MNHEY and CDR2 SMNVEV (reference sequence). The CDR3 loop spans 12 amino acids. The CDR3 is CASSLGVGEQYF. The CDR3 region has the DNA TGTGCCAGCAGTTTAGGGGTTGGCGAGCAGTACTTC.

The gene calls are TRBV20-1 and TRBJ2-5, with unresolved D. The CDR3 extends over 14 amino acids. Germline CDR1 reads DFQATT; CDR2 reads SNEGSKA (reference sequence). V dropped 3 bases and J dropped 2 bases, with 13 bases sitting between them. CDR3 residues: CSASGSRNQETQYF. Here the CDR3 DNA reads TGCAGTGCTAGTGGTAGCCGGAATCAAGAGACCCAGTACTTC.

CDR3 amino acids: CSARVGNEDQPQHF. CDR3 in DNA: TGCAGTGCTAGAGTGGGAAATGAGGATCAGCCCCAGCATTTT. The chain has TRBV20-1 and TRBJ1-5; no clear D gene. The CDR3 has 14 residues. Germline V gives CDR1 DFQATT, CDR2 SNEGSKA (reference sequence). Trimming removed 1 base from V and 5 bases from J, with 12 bases in between.

This chain joins TRBV20-1 and TRBJ1-2, with D possibly TRBD1 on 6 matching bases. The CDR3 contains 13 residues. Per the germline V gene, CDR1 is DFQATT and CDR2 is SNEGSKA (reference sequence). Trimming removed 3 bases at V and 14 bases at J, with 22 bases between. The DNA of the CDR3 is TGCAGTGCTAGGGCGGGGGCCTATAGAGCGAGGACCTTC. This codes for CSARAGAYRARTF.

This clonotype was observed at least ten times. The chain has TRBV4-3 and TRBJ2-2, with D maybe TRBD1 (5 bases). The CDR3 runs 14 residues. The V end lost 3 bases, the J end lost 3 bases, and 8 bases lay between the germline ends. The germline V gene encodes CDR1 LGHNA and CDR2 YSLEER. CDR3 sequence: CASSHDRDTGELFF. CDR3 coding DNA: TGCGCCAGCAGCCACGACAGAGACACCGGGGAGCTGTTTTTT.

This clonotype was seen many times. DNA of the CDR3: TGTGCCAGCAGTTTTTCGCGGGGCAAAAACATTCAGTACTTC. It codes for CASSFSRGKNIQYF. The chain uses TRBV28 and TRBJ2-4; D may be TRBD2 (6 bases). CDR1 is MDHEN and CDR2 is SYDVKM in the germline V gene. V lost 3 bases and J lost 3, with 9 bases in between. CDR3 length equals 14 residues.

Ten or more counts support this clonotype. Sequence at one end of the junction differs from germline and may be a read error. The V call is TRBV7-2, the J call TRBJ2-3; D is undetermined. This CDR3 comprises 12 residues. Looked up from germline, CDR1 is SGHTA and CDR2 is FQGNSA. CDR3 residues: CASSVATDTQYF. The CDR3 DNA is TGTGCCAGCAGCGTAGCCACAGATACGCAGTATTTT.

J is TRBJ2-3 and V is TRBV7-9; no reliable D call. V lost 1 base and J 2 bases, leaving 7 bases between the germline ends. The CDR3 spans 14 residues. The germline CDR1 and CDR2 sequences are SEHNR and FQNEAQ (reference sequence). For the CDR3, the DNA is TGTGCCAGCAGCTTAGTGTCTTACACAGATACGCAGTATTTT. Residues: CASSLVSYTDTQYF.

The J gene is TRBJ2-5, the V gene TRBV5-1; D assignment may be TRBD1 or TRBD2 (5 bases each). Trimming cost V 4 bases and J 0 bases, with 13 bases left between them. Germline V gene data show CDR1 as SGHRS and CDR2 as YFSETQ. The CDR3 sequence is 15 residues long. This chain's CDR3 is CASSHGTGNQETQYF. The CDR3 DNA reads as TGCGCCAGCAGCCACGGGACGGGGAACCAAGAGACCCAGTACTTC. Looking up the rest from reference TRBV5-1 and TRBJ2-5 gives the full variable domain: KAGVTQTPRYLIKTRGQQVTLSCSPISGHRSVSWYQQTPGQGLQFLFEYFSETQRNKGNFPGRFSGRQFSNSRSEMNVSTLELGDSALYLCASSHGTGNQETQYFGPGTRLLVL.

This clonotype was seen a handful of times. The chain recombines TRBV4-1 with TRBJ2-3; 8 bases are a match to TRBD1. Trimming took 2 bases from V and 6 from J; bases not matched to a gene: 7. Germline V lookup: CDR1 MGHRA, CDR2 YSYEKL. CDR3 length equals 15 residues. CDR3 nucleotide sequence: TGCGCCAGCAGCCAACCGGACAGGGAGGCGGATACGCAGTATTTT. Its translation is CASSQPDREADTQYF.

The chain is built from TRBV5-1 and TRBJ2-1; D uncertain. Per germline, CDR1 SGHRS and CDR2 YFSETQ. The CDR3 is made up of 17 amino acids. V shed 6 bases and J shed 8 bases, with 27 bases lying between them. The CDR3, as DNA: TGCGCCAGCACCCAAGCTGCCGTCAGTTCATCCCCCTATGAGCAGTTCTTC. Its protein is CASTQAAVSSSPYEQFF. Supplemented by reference TRBV5-1 and TRBJ2-1, the full variable domain reads KAGVTQTPRYLIKTRGQQVTLSCSPISGHRSVSWYQQTPGQGLQFLFEYFSETQRNKGNFPGRFSGRQFSNSRSEMNVSTLELGDSALYLCASTQAAVSSSPYEQFFGPGTRLTVL.

The rearrangement links TRBV6-6 to TRBJ2-7; 7 bases fit TRBD1. Germline V gives CDR1 MNHNY, CDR2 SVGAGI (reference sequence). V shed 4 bases, J shed 2 bases, and the junction held 2 bases outside the gene matches. The CDR3 consists of 13 residues. The CDR3 is CASSSTGAYEQYF. The CDR3 DNA is TGTGCCAGCAGTTCCACAGGGGCCTACGAGCAGTACTTC.

This clonotype came up a few times. The V gene is TRBV7-2, the J gene TRBJ1-1, with 9 positions matching TRBD1. The V gene end was trimmed by 5 bases and the J gene end by 5 bases; junction bases not matched to a gene: 6. CDR3 size: 14 residues. CDR1 SGHTA and CDR2 FQGNSA come from the germline V gene. The CDR3 region is CASSVTGGITEAFF. The DNA for the CDR3 is TGTGCCAGCAGCGTAACAGGGGGCATTACTGAAGCTTTCTTT.

This clonotype was counted at least ten times. The CDR3 DNA is TGTGCCAGCAGCATCAGGGGGGATCAGCCCCAGCATTTT. Encoded protein: CASSIRGDQPQHF. The V and J genes are TRBV7-2 and TRBJ1-5; TRBD1 aligns across 7 bases. This CDR3 has 13 residues. V shed 5 bases, J shed 5 bases, and the junction held 3 bases outside the gene matches. Germline V gives CDR1 SGHTA, CDR2 FQGNSA.

Only a few counts were recorded for this clonotype. The gene calls are TRBV7-2 and TRBJ1-2; a possible D gene is TRBD1 (5 bases). Germline V gene sequence: CDR1 SGHTA, CDR2 FQGNSA. V lost 5 bases and J 5 bases, leaving 12 bases between the germline ends. The CDR3 consists of 13 residues. CDR3 DNA sequence: TGTGCCAGCAGCGCCGTGGGGCAATATGGCTACACCTTC. This codes for CASSAVGQYGYTF.

This clonotype was detected only a few times. This rearrangement joins TRBV29-1 to TRBJ2-5, with TRBD2 matching over 9 bases. The CDR3 totals 12 residues. The V and J ends lost 4 bases and 8 bases, in that order; junction bases with no gene match: 5. Germline CDR1 SQVTM, CDR2 ANQGSEA. In DNA form, the CDR3 reads TGCAGCGTTGCTAGCGGGGTAGATACCCAGTACTTC. It encodes CSVASGVDTQYF.

This chain connects TRBV2 to TRBJ2-5; TRBD2 matches at 10 bases. The CDR3 totals 14 residues. Losses at the gene ends were 2 bases for V and 5 bases for J; bases not matched to a gene: 2. Germline V gives CDR1 SNHLY, CDR2 FYNNEI. The CDR3 spells CASSERGLAETQYF. The CDR3 DNA sequence: TGTGCCAGCAGTGAACGGGGACTAGCGGAGACCCAGTACTTC.

This clonotype was counted between two and nine times. The chain is built from TRBV20-1 and TRBJ2-3; D not certain. Deletions cut 6 bases from V and 5 bases from J, with 9 bases between. Germline CDR1 and CDR2: DFQATT and SNEGSKA (reference sequence). This CDR3 region has 11 residues. As DNA, the CDR3 is TGCAGTGCACCCTCGGGAGATACGCAGTATTTT. Its translation is CSAPSGDTQYF.

This clonotype came up many times. This chain uses TRBV7-2 with TRBJ2-3; D gene uncertain. CDR3 length: 16 residues. Germline V gene sequence: CDR1 SGHTA, CDR2 FQGNSA. V shed 1 base and J shed 0 bases, with 11 bases lying between them. The chain's CDR3 is CASSLVDGSSTDTQYF. CDR3 sequence (DNA): TGTGCCAGCAGCTTAGTAGACGGAAGTAGCACAGATACGCAGTATTTT.

This clonotype was counted only a few times. This chain links TRBV7-2 with TRBJ2-5; TRBD2 matches at 10 bases. Germline V gene lookup returns CDR1 SGHTA and CDR2 FQGNSA. Trimming removed 2 bases from V and 4 bases from J; junction bases left unmatched: 4. This CDR3 spans 15 amino acids. The CDR3, as DNA: TGTGCCAGCAGCTTACGGCTAGCGGGGGCAGAGACCCAGTACTTC. Protein: CASSLRLAGAETQYF.

This clonotype was seen only a few times. This rearrangement joins TRBV5-6 to TRBJ1-5; maybe TRBD1 (6 bases). Germline CDR1 and CDR2: SGHDT and YYEEEE. Trimming cost V 5 bases and J 2 bases, with 17 bases left between them. The CDR3 is made up of 16 amino acids. The chain's CDR3 is CASRTQGSGGNQPQHF. The CDR3 nucleotides read TGTGCCAGCAGGACTCAGGGGTCTGGCGGCAATCAGCCCCAGCATTTT.

The chain uses TRBV11-2 and TRBJ1-1; no reliable D call. Trimming took off 5 bases at V and 8 bases at J, with 12 bases between the two ends. The CDR3 length is 12 residues. Per the germline V gene, CDR1 is SGHAT and CDR2 is FQNNGV. The CDR3, as DNA: TGTGCCAGCAGCCCCCCCACGGCCGAAGCTTTCTTT. It specifies CASSPPTAEAFF.

J is TRBJ1-2 and V is TRBV3-1, with unresolved D. Per germline, CDR1 LGHDT and CDR2 YNNKEL (reference sequence). V shed 0 bases and J shed 4 bases, with 9 bases lying between them. This CDR3 comprises 14 residues. This chain's CDR3 is CASSQDRQSYGYTF. The CDR3 DNA is TGTGCCAGCAGCCAAGATCGTCAGAGCTATGGCTACACCTTC.

This clonotype was detected a few times. The CDR3 loop is CASSFSVGQGMNTEAFF. The CDR3 DNA is TGTGCCAGCAGCTTCTCTGTCGGACAGGGGATGAACACTGAAGCTTTCTTT. The genes are TRBV11-2 and TRBJ1-1, with 9 bases identical to TRBD1. Germline trimming cut 3 bases from V and 0 bases from J; bases unmatched to any gene: 8. This CDR3 is built from 17 residues. CDR1 and CDR2 (germline): SGHAT, FQNNGV.

This clonotype is a singleton in its sample. Mismatch with germline at one junction end may stem from a read error. V usage is TRBV5-1 and J usage is TRBJ2-5; D is unclear. The CDR3 covers 11 residues. From germline, CDR1 is SGHRS and CDR2 YFSETQ. As DNA, the CDR3 is TGCGCCAGAAGCTTGGTGGAGACCCAGTACTTC. Protein sequence: CARSLVETQYF. Full variable domain (remainder filled in from reference TRBV5-1 and TRBJ2-5): KAGVTQTPRYLIKTRGQQVTLSCSPISGHRSVSWYQQTPGQGLQFLFEYFSETQRNKGNFPGRFSGRQFSNSRSEMNVSTLELGDSALYLCARSLVETQYFGPGTRLLVL.

Comment on this clonotype: It may be a read error: a sequence one base away is much more abundant. The chain links TRBV7-2 to TRBJ2-2; D may correspond to TRBD1 or TRBD2 (5 bases each). CDR1 and CDR2 from the germline V gene are SGHTA and FQGNSA. This CDR3 region has 15 residues. CDR3 loop: CASSFSPGNTGELIF. As DNA, the CDR3 is TGTGCCAGCAGCTTTTCCCCAGGGAACACCGGGGAGCTGATTTTT.

This clonotype was counted many times. This chain connects TRBV7-8 to TRBJ2-2; D ambiguous. Germline loops: CDR1 SGHVS, CDR2 FQNEAQ. The V and J ends lost 2 bases and 1 base respectively, with 5 bases between them. The CDR3 has 14 amino acids. The DNA for the CDR3 is TGTGCCAGCAGCTTAACAAGGAACACCGGGGAGCTGTTTTTT. It translates to CASSLTRNTGELFF.

The chain carries TRBV6-1 and TRBJ1-2, with D hard to call. V gave up 3 bases and J gave up 0 bases, with 5 bases separating them. In germline, CDR1 is MNHNS, CDR2 SASEGT. The CDR3 covers 13 residues. The CDR3 sequence: CASSESSNYGYTF. The CDR3 DNA reads as TGTGCCAGCAGTGAGTCCTCTAACTATGGCTACACCTTC.

This clonotype was seen at least ten times. The chain joins TRBV5-1 to TRBJ1-2, with TRBD1 as a possible D gene (6 bases). This CDR3 comprises 14 residues. V lost 2 bases and J 4 bases, leaving 12 bases between the germline ends. The germline gives CDR1 SGHRS, CDR2 YFSETQ. DNA for the CDR3: TGCGCCAGCAGCTTAGGGGGGCGCCCCTATGGCTACACCTTC. Its protein product is CASSLGGRPYGYTF.